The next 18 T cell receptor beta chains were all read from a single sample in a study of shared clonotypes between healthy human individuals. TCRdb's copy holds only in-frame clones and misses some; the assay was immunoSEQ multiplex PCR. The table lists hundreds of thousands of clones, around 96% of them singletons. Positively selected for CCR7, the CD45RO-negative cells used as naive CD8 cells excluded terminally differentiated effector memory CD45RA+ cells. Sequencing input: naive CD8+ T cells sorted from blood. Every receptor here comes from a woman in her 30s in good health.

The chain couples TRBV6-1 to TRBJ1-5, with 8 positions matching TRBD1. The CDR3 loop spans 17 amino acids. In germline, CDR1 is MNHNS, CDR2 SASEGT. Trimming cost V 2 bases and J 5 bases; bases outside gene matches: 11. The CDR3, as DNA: TGTGCCAGCAGTGAATCCATCTGGGGACAGGCCCATCAGCCCCAGCATTTT. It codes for CASSESIWGQAHQPQHF.

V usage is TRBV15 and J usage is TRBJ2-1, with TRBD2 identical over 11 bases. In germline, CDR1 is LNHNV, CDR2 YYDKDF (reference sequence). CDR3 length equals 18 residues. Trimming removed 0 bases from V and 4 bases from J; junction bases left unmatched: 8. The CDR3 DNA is TGTGCCACCAGCAGAGACGGGTGGACTAGCGGGCATTACAATGAGCAGTTCTTC. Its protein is CATSRDGWTSGHYNEQFF. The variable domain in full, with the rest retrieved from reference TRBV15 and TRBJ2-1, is DAMVIQNPRYQVTQFGKPVTLSCSQTLNHNVMYWYQQKSSQAPKLLFHYYDKDFNNEADTPDNFQSRRPNTSFCFLDIRSPGLGDTAMYLCATSRDGWTSGHYNEQFFGPGTRLTVL.

This CDR3 is CASSYLRGVANTGELFF. The CDR3 bases are TGTGCCAGCAGCTACCTCCGGGGGGTGGCGAACACCGGGGAGCTGTTTTTT. The chain is built from TRBV5-5 and TRBJ2-2, with 7 bases identical to TRBD2. V dropped 3 bases and J dropped 0; count of bases not matched to a gene: 8. Germline V lookup: CDR1 SGHKS, CDR2 YYEKEE (reference sequence). CDR3 length: 17 amino acids.

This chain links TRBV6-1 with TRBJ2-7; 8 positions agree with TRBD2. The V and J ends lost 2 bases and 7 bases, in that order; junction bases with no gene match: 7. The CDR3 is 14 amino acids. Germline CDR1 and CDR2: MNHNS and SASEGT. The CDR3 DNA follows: TGTGCCAGCAGTGAACGGGGGGGCCTTGGGGAGCAGTACTTC. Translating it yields CASSERGGLGEQYF.

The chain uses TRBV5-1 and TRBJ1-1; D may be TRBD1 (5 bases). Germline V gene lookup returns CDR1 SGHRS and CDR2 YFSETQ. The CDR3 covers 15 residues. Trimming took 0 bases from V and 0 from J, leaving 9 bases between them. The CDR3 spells CASSLAQGMNTEAFF. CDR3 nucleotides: TGCGCCAGCAGCTTGGCCCAGGGTATGAACACTGAAGCTTTCTTT. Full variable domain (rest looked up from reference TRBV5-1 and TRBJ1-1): KAGVTQTPRYLIKTRGQQVTLSCSPISGHRSVSWYQQTPGQGLQFLFEYFSETQRNKGNFPGRFSGRQFSNSRSEMNVSTLELGDSALYLCASSLAQGMNTEAFFGQGTRLTVV.

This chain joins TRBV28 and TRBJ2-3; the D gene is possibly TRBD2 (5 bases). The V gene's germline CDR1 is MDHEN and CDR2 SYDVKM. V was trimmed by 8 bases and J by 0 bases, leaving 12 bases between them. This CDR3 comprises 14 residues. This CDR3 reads CASRDKFSTDTQYF. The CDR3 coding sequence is TGTGCCAGCCGGGATAAGTTTAGCACAGATACGCAGTATTTT.

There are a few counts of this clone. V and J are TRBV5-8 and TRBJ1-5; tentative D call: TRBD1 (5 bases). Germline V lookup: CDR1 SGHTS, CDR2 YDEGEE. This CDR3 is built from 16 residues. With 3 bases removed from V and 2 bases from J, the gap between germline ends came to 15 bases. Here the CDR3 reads CASSWNLRDGNQPQHF. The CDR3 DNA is TGTGCCAGCAGCTGGAACCTCAGGGACGGCAATCAGCCCCAGCATTTT.

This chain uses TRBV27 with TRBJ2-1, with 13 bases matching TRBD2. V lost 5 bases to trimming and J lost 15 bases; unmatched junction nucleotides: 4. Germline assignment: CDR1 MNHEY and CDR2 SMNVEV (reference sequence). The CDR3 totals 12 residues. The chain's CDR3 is CASSPGLAGRFF. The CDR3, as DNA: TGTGCCAGCAGTCCGGGACTAGCGGGACGGTTCTTC.

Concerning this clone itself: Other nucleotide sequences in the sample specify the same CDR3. The CDR3 region is CASSLGQNQPQHF. The CDR3 bases are TGTGCCAGCAGCCTAGGACAGAATCAGCCCCAGCATTTT. This chain links TRBV5-8 with TRBJ1-5; a possible D gene is TRBD1 (6 bases). Germline lookup yields CDR1 SGHTS and CDR2 YDEGEE. V lost 4 bases and J lost 4, with 9 bases in between. CDR3 length equals 13 residues.

The CDR3 protein is CASSYSVVGDTEAFF. The CDR3 DNA sequence: TGTGCCAGCAGTTATTCAGTGGTGGGGGATACTGAAGCTTTCTTT. The chain combines TRBV6-6 with TRBJ1-1, with D possibly matching TRBD1 (5 bases). There are 15 residues in the CDR3. Germline V CDR1 and CDR2: MNHNY, SVGAGI (reference sequence). Trimming cost V 3 bases and J 5 bases, with 16 bases left between them.

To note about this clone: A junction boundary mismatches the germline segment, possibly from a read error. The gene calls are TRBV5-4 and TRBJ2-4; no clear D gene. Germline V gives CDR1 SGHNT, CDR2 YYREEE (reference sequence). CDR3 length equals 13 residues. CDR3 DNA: TGTGCCAGCGGCTTGCCGGAGCAAAACATTCAGTACTTC. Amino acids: CASGLPEQNIQYF.

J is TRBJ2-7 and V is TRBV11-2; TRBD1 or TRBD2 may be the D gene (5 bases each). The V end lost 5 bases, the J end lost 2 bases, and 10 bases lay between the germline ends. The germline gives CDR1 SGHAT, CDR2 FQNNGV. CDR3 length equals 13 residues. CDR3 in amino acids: CASSVGRAYEQYF. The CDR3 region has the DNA TGTGCCAGCAGCGTGGGACGAGCCTACGAGCAGTACTTC.

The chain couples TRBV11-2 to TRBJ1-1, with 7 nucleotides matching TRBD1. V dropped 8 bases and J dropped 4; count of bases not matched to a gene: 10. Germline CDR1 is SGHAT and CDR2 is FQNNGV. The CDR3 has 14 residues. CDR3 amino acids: CASGGRQGGTEAFF. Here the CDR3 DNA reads TGTGCCAGCGGCGGTCGACAGGGCGGCACTGAAGCTTTCTTT.

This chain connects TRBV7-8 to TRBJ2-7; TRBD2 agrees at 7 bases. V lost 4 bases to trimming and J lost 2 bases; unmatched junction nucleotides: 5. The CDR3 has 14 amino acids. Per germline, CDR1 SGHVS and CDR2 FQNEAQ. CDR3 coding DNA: TGTGCCAGCAGCTACAGCGGGAACCCCTACGAGCAGTACTTC. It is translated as CASSYSGNPYEQYF.

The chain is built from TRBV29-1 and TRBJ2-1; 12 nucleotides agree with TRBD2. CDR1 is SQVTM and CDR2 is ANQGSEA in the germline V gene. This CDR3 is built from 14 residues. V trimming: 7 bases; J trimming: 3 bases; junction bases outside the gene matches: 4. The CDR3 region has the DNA TGCAGCGCTCTGACTAGCGGGAGCTACAATGAGCAGTTCTTC. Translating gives CSALTSGSYNEQFF.

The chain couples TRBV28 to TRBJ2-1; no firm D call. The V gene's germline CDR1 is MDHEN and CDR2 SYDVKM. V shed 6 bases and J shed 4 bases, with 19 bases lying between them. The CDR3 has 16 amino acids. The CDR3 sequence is CASSPLYGPVYNEQFF. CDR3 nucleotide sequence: TGTGCCAGCAGCCCCCTTTATGGGCCGGTTTACAATGAGCAGTTCTTC.

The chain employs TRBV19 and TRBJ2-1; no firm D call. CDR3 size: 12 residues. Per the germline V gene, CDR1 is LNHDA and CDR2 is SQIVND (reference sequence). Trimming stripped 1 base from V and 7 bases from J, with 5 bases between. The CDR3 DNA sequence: TGTGCCAGTAGTATAGCTTTGAATGAGCAGTTCTTC. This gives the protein CASSIALNEQFF.

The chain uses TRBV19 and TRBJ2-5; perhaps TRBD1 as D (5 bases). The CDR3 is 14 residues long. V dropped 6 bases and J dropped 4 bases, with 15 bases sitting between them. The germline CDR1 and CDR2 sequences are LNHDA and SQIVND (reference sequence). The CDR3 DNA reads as TGTGCCAGTAGCCGAACCAGGGATCGAGAGACCCAGTACTTC. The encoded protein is CASSRTRDRETQYF. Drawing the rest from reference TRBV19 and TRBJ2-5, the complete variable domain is DGGITQSPKYLFRKEGQNVTLSCEQNLNHDAMYWYRQDPGQGLRLIYYSQIVNDFQKGDIAEGYSVSREKKESFPLTVTSAQKNPTAFYLCASSRTRDRETQYFGPGTRLLVL.